The 25 T cell receptor beta chains in this list originate from one sample, sequenced in a study of blood T cells in healthy people across ages. A J-beta primer mix and a sample-barcoded 5' primer were used in a second PCR of about 7 to 12 cycles. TCRdb ran MiXCR on the 5' RACE reads and lists one entry per CDR3 protein. The sample carries about 640,000 distinct CDR3 sequences, about 54% recorded once. Sequenced material: blood. These receptors came from a man aged 55-75 years in good health.

This clonotype was seen only a few times. V usage is TRBV5-6 and J usage is TRBJ2-7; the D call may be TRBD1 or TRBD2 (6 bases each). V lost 1 base to trimming and J lost 1 base, with 12 bases between them. The CDR3 spans 15 residues. Germline assignment: CDR1 SGHDT and CDR2 YYEEEE. CDR3 sequence reads: CASSLWGAPSYEQYF. The CDR3 DNA reads as TGTGCCAGCAGCTTGTGGGGGGCCCCTTCCTACGAGCAGTACTTC.

This clonotype was observed a handful of times. V usage is TRBV2 and J usage is TRBJ2-5, with TRBD2 as a possible D gene (6 bases). CDR3 size: 13 residues. V was cut by 7 bases and J by 5 bases, with 14 bases left in between. Germline V gene lookup returns CDR1 SNHLY and CDR2 FYNNEI. For the CDR3, the DNA is TGTGCCAGCAACACGCGGGGCGGGGAGACCCAGTACTTC. This encodes CASNTRGGETQYF.

The chain links TRBV7-9 to TRBJ1-6; D gene ambiguous. Germline CDR1 SEHNR, CDR2 FQNEAQ (reference sequence). With 4 bases removed from V and 6 bases from J, the gap between germline ends came to 10 bases. There are 14 residues in the CDR3. Here the CDR3 reads CASSSRTPNSPLHF. CDR3 DNA: TGTGCCAGCAGCTCCCGGACTCCTAATTCACCCCTCCACTTT.

This clonotype was counted ten times or more. This clone may be a read error of a much larger clone one base away. The CDR3 loop is CASSQAGRNTGELFF. Here the CDR3 DNA reads TGCGCCAGCAGCCAAGCAGGCAGGAACACCGGGGAGCTGTTTTTT. This chain connects TRBV4-1 to TRBJ2-2, with D unresolved. Between the trimmed V and J ends, which lost 1 base and 1 base, there was a span of 7 bases. The CDR3 is 15 amino acids. Germline-derived CDR1 and CDR2 are MGHRA and YSYEKL.

The CDR3 nucleotides read TGCAGTGCTAGTTCCCCGGACAGGGGGGCAGAGACCCAGTACTTC. Amino acids: CSASSPDRGAETQYF. The chain links TRBV20-1 to TRBJ2-7; 10 bases align to TRBD1. Judging by the DNA end, TRBJ2-5 fits better; the J call may be wrong. CDR3 length equals 15 residues. The germline V gene has CDR1 DFQATT and CDR2 SNEGSKA (reference sequence).

With regard to this clonotype: The junction departs from germline at one end; a sequencing error may be responsible. In DNA, the CDR3 is TGCGCCAGCAGCGGCCCCACAGGGGGAGGCACTGGAGCTTTCTTT. Its translation: CASSGPTGGGTGAFF. The rearrangement uses TRBV5-1 and TRBJ1-1, with TRBD1 matching over 8 bases. The germline V gene encodes CDR1 SGHRS and CDR2 YFSETQ. CDR3 length: 15 residues.

CDR3 loop: CASSLRQGAAGTQYF. DNA for the CDR3: TGTGCCAGCAGCTTAAGACAGGGGGCCGCAGGGACCCAGTACTTC. The chain recombines TRBV11-3 with TRBJ2-7; 10 bases align to TRBD1. The DNA matches TRBJ2-5 better at its end, which makes the J call doubtful. The CDR3 totals 15 residues. Germline V lookup: CDR1 SGHNT, CDR2 YENEEA.

This clonotype was counted only a few times. The J gene is TRBJ2-5, the V gene TRBV7-8, with unresolved D. V dropped 5 bases and J dropped 5 bases, with 21 bases sitting between them. Germline V gene lookup returns CDR1 SGHVS and CDR2 FQNEAQ. The CDR3 covers 16 residues. The CDR3 DNA reads as TGTGCCAGCAGCGCCCAATCGACCACGATCAGGGAGACCCAGTACTTC. It specifies CASSAQSTTIRETQYF.

Only a few counts were recorded for this clonotype. The rearrangement links TRBV29-1 to TRBJ2-7; D unclear. Trimming stripped 4 bases from V and 3 bases from J, with 19 bases between. This CDR3 is built from 15 residues. Germline assignment: CDR1 SQVTM and CDR2 ANQGSEA. Here the CDR3 reads CSVGSPRANYYEQYF. CDR3 nucleotide sequence: TGCAGCGTTGGTTCCCCCCGGGCCAACTACTACGAGCAGTACTTC.

The rearrangement joins TRBV12-3 or TRBV12-4 to TRBJ2-5; D tentatively reads TRBD1 or TRBD2 (6 bases each). This CDR3 has 13 amino acids. V lost 4 bases to trimming and J lost 11 bases, with 17 bases between them. Written as DNA, the CDR3 is TGTGCCAGCAGTTCCCGGACCCTAGGGGGGCAGTACTTC. It specifies CASSSRTLGGQYF.

This clonotype appeared a few times. The CDR3 region has the DNA TGTGCCAGCAGCCCGGGACAGGGACGTGCCGGGGGGAATGAGCAGTTCTTC. Its translation: CASSPGQGRAGGNEQFF. This rearrangement joins TRBV7-2 to TRBJ2-1; 9 nucleotides agree with TRBD1. Germline lookup yields CDR1 SGHTA and CDR2 FQGNSA. The ends lost 5 bases at V and 7 bases at J; junction bases unmatched: 15. CDR3 length equals 17 residues.

V is TRBV10-3 and J is TRBJ2-4, with TRBD1 matching over 8 bases. The J call is in doubt because the DNA end fits TRBJ2-7 better. The CDR3 sequence is 15 residues long. The germline V gene has CDR1 ENHRY and CDR2 SYGVKD. CDR3 nucleotide sequence: TGTGCCATCAGTGAGGGGCCAGGGGGCGCCTACGAGCAGTACTTC. Its protein product is CAISEGPGGAYEQYF.

This clonotype was counted only a few times. V usage is TRBV11-2 and J usage is TRBJ2-2, with 11 bases matching TRBD1. The trim removed 5 bases at V and 3 bases at J, leaving 11 bases unmatched. Germline V gives CDR1 SGHAT, CDR2 FQNNGV. The CDR3 is 18 amino acids. CDR3 sequence: CASSVRDRGVRDTGELFF. Here the CDR3 DNA reads TGTGCCAGCAGCGTCCGGGACAGGGGGGTACGTGACACCGGGGAGCTGTTTTTT.

The chain has TRBV20-1 and TRBJ2-1; D is perhaps TRBD1 or TRBD2 (5 bases each). V dropped 6 bases and J dropped 3 bases, with 12 bases sitting between them. This CDR3 has 13 residues. Looked up from germline, CDR1 is DFQATT and CDR2 is SNEGSKA (reference sequence). The CDR3 spells CSASGPHYNEQFF. Written as DNA, the CDR3 is TGCAGTGCCTCGGGACCACACTACAATGAGCAGTTCTTC.

This clonotype showed up just a few times. DNA for the CDR3: TGTGCCAGCAAGGGAAACTTGGACGGGGAGCTGTTTTTT. This gives the protein CASKGNLDGELFF. The rearrangement joins TRBV2 to TRBJ2-2, with unresolved D. CDR1 and CDR2 (germline): SNHLY, FYNNEI. Trimming shortened V by 7 bases and J by 7 bases, and 13 bases separated the two germline ends. The CDR3 extends over 13 amino acids.

This clonotype was observed a handful of times. This chain connects TRBV2 to TRBJ1-2, with D uncertain. The V end lost 4 bases, the J end lost 4 bases, and 7 bases lay between the germline ends. CDR3 size: 12 residues. CDR1 SNHLY and CDR2 FYNNEI come from the germline V gene. CDR3 sequence (DNA): TGTGCCAGCAGTGCCTCGCCCTATGGCTACACCTTC. This codes for CASSASPYGYTF.

This rearrangement joins TRBV5-5 to TRBJ2-4; TRBD2 agrees at 7 bases. The DNA end is more similar to TRBJ2-7, so the J call may be wrong. CDR3 length equals 14 residues. Looked up from germline, CDR1 is SGHKS and CDR2 is YYEKEE (reference sequence). Written as DNA, the CDR3 is TGTGCCAGCAGCTTACGGGGGGATCCCTACGAGCAGTACTTC. Its translation: CASSLRGDPYEQYF.

This clonotype was counted between two and nine times. The rearrangement joins TRBV12-3 or TRBV12-4 to TRBJ1-5; 7 bases fit TRBD1. J lost 3 bases, V lost 1 base, and 6 bases had no gene match. This CDR3 is built from 16 residues. In DNA, the CDR3 is TGTGCCAGCAGTTTAGACAGGGGCGGCCTCAATCAGCCCCAGCATTTT. This codes for CASSLDRGGLNQPQHF.

The V call is TRBV5-1, the J call TRBJ2-7; 10 bases line up with TRBD1. CDR3 length: 15 amino acids. J gave up 3 bases and V 4 bases, and 7 bases lay outside the gene matches. Germline CDR1 is SGHRS and CDR2 is YFSETQ. The CDR3 region has the DNA TGCGCCAGCAGCACGGGACAGGGGTCGAGCTACGAGCAGTACTTC. Protein: CASSTGQGSSYEQYF.

This rearrangement joins TRBV20-1 to TRBJ2-5, with D possibly TRBD2 on 6 matching bases. Per germline, CDR1 DFQATT and CDR2 SNEGSKA (reference sequence). The V end lost 1 base, the J end lost 3 bases, and 12 bases lay between the germline ends. The CDR3 sequence is 14 residues long. CDR3 protein: CSARVHGGKETQYF. The CDR3 DNA is TGCAGTGCTAGAGTTCACGGGGGAAAAGAGACCCAGTACTTC.

This chain links TRBV28 with TRBJ2-1, with D perhaps TRBD1 (5 bases). The V gene's germline CDR1 is MDHEN and CDR2 SYDVKM. Trimming removed 4 bases from V and 7 bases from J, with 20 bases in between. The CDR3 runs 16 residues. CDR3: CASSYPLRGPSNEQFF. CDR3 coding DNA: TGTGCCAGCAGTTACCCGTTAAGGGGCCCCTCTAATGAGCAGTTCTTC.

This chain connects TRBV2 to TRBJ2-5; D call uncertain. This CDR3 spans 10 amino acids. The germline V gene has CDR1 SNHLY and CDR2 FYNNEI. Between the trimmed V and J ends, which lost 6 bases and 11 bases, there was a span of 10 bases. The CDR3: CASSNYGQYF. The CDR3 DNA is TGTGCCAGCAGCAACTACGGGCAGTACTTC.

The chain joins TRBV6-1 to TRBJ2-7; the D call may be TRBD1 or TRBD2 (5 bases each). CDR1 MNHNS and CDR2 SASEGT come from the germline V gene. The ends were cut back, 2 bases at V and 2 bases at J, with 10 bases in the middle. The CDR3 totals 14 residues. The CDR3 DNA follows: TGTGCCAGCAGTGAATCGGGGCGGACCTACGAGCAGTACTTC. Translation: CASSESGRTYEQYF.

The chain joins TRBV11-2 to TRBJ2-1; D possibly corresponds to TRBD1 (7 bases). V gave up 7 bases and J gave up 12 bases, with 16 bases separating them. Germline assignment: CDR1 SGHAT and CDR2 FQNNGV. The CDR3 is 12 residues long. The CDR3 region is CASNPPGGRQFF. In DNA, the CDR3 is TGTGCCAGCAACCCCCCAGGGGGGCGGCAGTTCTTC. The variable domain in full, completed from reference TRBV11-2 and TRBJ2-1, reads EAGVAQSPRYKIIEKRQSVAFWCNPISGHATLYWYQQILGQGPKLLIQFQNNGVVDDSQLPKDRFSAERLKGVDSTLKIQPAKLEDSAVYLCASNPPGGRQFFGPGTRLTVL.

The chain links TRBV20-1 to TRBJ2-1; 13 nucleotides align to TRBD2. V gave up 0 bases and J gave up 4 bases; unmatched junction bases: 6. The CDR3 covers 17 residues. CDR1 is DFQATT, CDR2 SNEGSKA, per germline (reference sequence). The CDR3 sequence: CSARDRKGLAGYNEQFF. The CDR3 coding sequence is TGCAGTGCTAGAGATAGAAAGGGACTAGCGGGGTACAATGAGCAGTTCTTC.